Listed here is a single T cell receptor (beta chain). The CDR3 has 14 amino acids. Germline V gene sequence: CDR1 SGHRS, CDR2 YFSETQ. V lost 5 bases and J lost 7; bases outside the gene matches: 6. This sample was taken from a study of blood T cell repertoires in COVID-19. Study at large: Researchers got acute and convalescent COVID-19 samples from the United States, Italy and Spain. T cells, B-cell-depleted T cells, or PBMCs provided the cDNA or gDNA that served as material.

Original methodology: The authors estimated nucleated cell counts from reference gene primer amplification. Generated by immunoSEQ multiplex PCR, the TCRdb table keeps only in-frame clones and is missing some. V and J calls and clone size are given by that table; D and trimming were obtained from the DNA. The sample holds 230,000 or so clones, approximately 80% seen once. V usage is TRBV5-1 and J usage is TRBJ1-4; 9 bases match TRBD1. Sequenced: peripheral blood. The TCR was taken from a man younger than 40 with active or convalescent COVID-19. The CDR3 sequence: CASRLDRGTEKLFF. DNA of the CDR3: TGCGCCAGCAGGCTGGACAGGGGAACTGAAAAACTGTTTTTT. The variable domain in full, completed from reference TRBV5-1 and TRBJ1-4, reads KAGVTQTPRYLIKTRGQQVTLSCSPISGHRSVSWYQQTPGQGLQFLFEYFSETQRNKGNFPGRFSGRQFSNSRSEMNVSTLELGDSALYLCASRLDRGTEKLFFGSGTQLSVL.